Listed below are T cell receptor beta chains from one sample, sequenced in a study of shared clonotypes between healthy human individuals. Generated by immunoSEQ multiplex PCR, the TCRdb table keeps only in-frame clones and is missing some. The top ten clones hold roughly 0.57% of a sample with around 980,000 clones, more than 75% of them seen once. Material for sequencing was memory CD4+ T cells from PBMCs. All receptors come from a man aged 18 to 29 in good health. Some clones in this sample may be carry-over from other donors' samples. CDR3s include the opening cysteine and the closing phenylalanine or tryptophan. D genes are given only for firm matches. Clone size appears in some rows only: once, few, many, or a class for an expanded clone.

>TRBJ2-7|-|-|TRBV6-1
CASKRSEAGFTEQYF
TGTGCCAGCAAGCGGTCGGAAGCAGGGTTTACCGAGCAGTACTTC
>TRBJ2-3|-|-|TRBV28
CAIQGFEITDTQYF
TGTGCCATACAGGGCTTTGAGATTACAGATACGCAGTATTTT
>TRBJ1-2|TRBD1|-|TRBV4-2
CASSQVQAGGSYGYTF
TGTGCCAGCAGCCAAGTTCAGGCAGGGGGTAGCTATGGCTACACCTTC
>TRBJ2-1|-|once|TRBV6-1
CATLTVNEQFF
TGTGCCACCTTGACAGTCAATGAGCAGTTCTTC
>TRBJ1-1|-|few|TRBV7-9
CASSLSHPVNTEAFF
TGTGCCAGCAGCTTATCGCATCCAGTAAACACTGAAGCTTTCTTT
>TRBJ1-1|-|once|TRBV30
CAWRTGHTAFF
TGTGCCTGGAGGACGGGACACACGGCTTTCTTT
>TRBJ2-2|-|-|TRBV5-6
CASSLGPAVNTGELFF
TGTGCCAGCAGCTTGGGTCCCGCCGTCAACACCGGGGAGCTGTTTTTT
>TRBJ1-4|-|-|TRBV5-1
CASSLAGLPYNSNEKLFF
TGCGCCAGCAGCTTGGCCGGTCTCCCCTACAACTCTAATGAAAAACTGTTTTTT
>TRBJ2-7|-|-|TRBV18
CASSPRTPSEEQYF
TGTGCCAGCTCACCACGGACACCTTCGGAGGAGCAGTACTTC
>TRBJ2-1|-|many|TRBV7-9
CASSPPGGLHEQFF
TGTGCCAGCAGCCCCCCCGGGGGGCTACATGAGCAGTTCTTC
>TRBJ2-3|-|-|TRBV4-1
CASSQDGGHTDTQYF
TGCGCCAGCAGCCAAGATGGGGGGCACACAGATACGCAGTATTTT
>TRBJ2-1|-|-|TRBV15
CATSRDQRGAGQFF
TGTGCCACCAGCAGAGATCAAAGGGGAGCAGGGCAGTTCTTC
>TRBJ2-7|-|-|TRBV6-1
CASSEALWTVVSYEQYF
TGTGCCAGCAGTGAAGCCCTTTGGACAGTGGTCTCCTACGAGCAGTACTTC
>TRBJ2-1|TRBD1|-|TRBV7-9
CASSRGQGEQQFF
TGTGCCAGCAGCAGGGGACAGGGGGAACAGCAGTTCTTC
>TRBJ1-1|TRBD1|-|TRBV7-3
CASSRTGGLDEAFF
TGTGCCAGCAGCCGTACAGGGGGCCTAGACGAAGCTTTCTTT
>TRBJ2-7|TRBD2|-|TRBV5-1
CASSLFASGRALHEQYF
TGCGCCAGCAGCTTATTTGCAAGCGGGAGGGCCCTTCACGAGCAGTACTTC
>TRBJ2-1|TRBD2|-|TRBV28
CASSLLRLAGLYNEQFF
TGTGCCAGCAGTTTGCTCCGACTAGCGGGTCTATACAATGAGCAGTTCTTC
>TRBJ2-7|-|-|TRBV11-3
CASSRGGPPYEQYF
TGTGCCAGCAGCAGAGGAGGGCCCCCCTACGAGCAGTACTTC